This entry features one T cell receptor beta chain sequence. What it recognizes is unknown. This sample is part of a study of T-cell memory formation after mild COVID-19. The V and J ends lost 4 bases and 2 bases, in that order; junction bases with no gene match: 7. This CDR3 is 16 amino acids long. Germline V CDR1 and CDR2: LGHDT, YNNKEL (reference sequence). TCRdb re-called the 5' RACE reads with MiXCR, one entry per CDR3 protein. The data contain just over 350,000 distinct CDR3 sequences, approximately 15% of them seen just once; the ten biggest clones take up under 25%. Study observations and caveats: CD4+ contracting clones were mainly CM and EM; CD8+ ones, EMRA.

The TCR originated in a man younger than 35 who had mild COVID-19 (a few samples of this study predate the infection). Cell type and time point are not known. The rearrangement links TRBV3-1 to TRBJ1-2, with 10 nucleotides matching TRBD1. Sequenced sample: PBMCs or a T cell subset sorted from them (not recorded which). The CDR3 DNA sequence: TGTGCCAGCAGCCCGCGAGACAGGGGGCCAAACTATGGCTACACCTTC. It codes for CASSPRDRGPNYGYTF.